The next 30 T cell receptor beta chains were all read from a single sample in a study of blood T cell repertoires in COVID-19. The assay was immunoSEQ multiplex PCR, and TCRdb's table has in-frame clones only and misses some. The repertoire holds some 700,000 clones, 80% to 90% seen once, with roughly 0.26% in the top ten. Sequencing used peripheral blood. The receptors stem from a woman aged 18-29 years with acute or convalescent COVID-19.

The J gene is TRBJ1-2, the V gene TRBV12-3 or TRBV12-4, with D unclear. Trimming stripped 1 base from V and 8 bases from J, with 11 bases between. The length of the CDR3 is 13 residues. The CDR3 spells CASSLGEFVGYTF. The CDR3 DNA is TGTGCCAGCAGTTTAGGCGAGTTCGTAGGCTACACCTTC.

V is TRBV7-2 and J is TRBJ1-2, with 8 bases fitting TRBD1. The junction had 3 bases not matched to a gene; V was cut back by 5 bases and J by 4 bases. The CDR3 totals 13 residues. The germline V gene has CDR1 SGHTA and CDR2 FQGNSA. The CDR3 reads CASSLRGLYGYTF. CDR3 sequence (DNA): TGTGCCAGCAGCCTCAGGGGGCTCTATGGCTACACCTTC. Full variable domain (outside the CDR3, taken from reference TRBV7-2 and TRBJ1-2): GAGVSQSPSNKVTEKGKDVELRCDPISGHTALYWYRQSLGQGLEFLIYFQGNSAPDKSGLPSDRFSAERTGGSVSTLTIQRTQQEDSAVYLCASSLRGLYGYTFGSGTRLTVV.

CDR3 sequence reads: CASSPQGASNQPQHF. CDR3 in DNA: TGTGCCAGCTCACCCCAGGGGGCCAGCAATCAGCCCCAGCATTTT. V usage is TRBV18 and J usage is TRBJ1-5; 8 bases align to TRBD1. This CDR3 is built from 15 residues. J lost 1 base, V lost 3 bases, and 2 bases had no gene match. CDR1 and CDR2 from the germline V gene are KGHSH and LQKENI.

The genes are TRBV6-5 and TRBJ2-1, with 14 positions matching TRBD2. The germline V gene encodes CDR1 MNHEY and CDR2 SVGAGI. This CDR3 comprises 15 residues. The junction had 5 bases not matched to a gene; V was cut back by 5 bases and J by 8 bases. CDR3 coding DNA: TGTGCCAGCAGTACCCGGACTAGCGGGGGGTATGAGCAGTTCTTC. As protein: CASSTRTSGGYEQFF.

This chain joins TRBV12-3 or TRBV12-4 and TRBJ1-2; maybe TRBD1 (6 bases). V was clipped by 6 bases and J by 2 bases, with 10 bases between them. There are 13 residues in the CDR3. CDR3 sequence (DNA): TGTGCCAGCAGCGCAGACAGGAACTATGGCTACACCTTC. Translation gives CASSADRNYGYTF.

This clone was seen only once. The chain is built from TRBV7-2 and TRBJ1-2; 9 positions match TRBD1. V was pared by 1 base and J by 3 bases, with 3 bases of the junction left unmatched. Germline lookup yields CDR1 SGHTA and CDR2 FQGNSA. The CDR3 spans 15 residues. The CDR3 loop is CASSLETGGDYGYTF. DNA of the CDR3: TGTGCCAGCAGCTTAGAGACAGGGGGTGACTATGGCTACACCTTC.

J is TRBJ1-6 and V is TRBV6-5, with D possibly TRBD1 on 5 matching bases. The V gene's germline CDR1 is MNHEY and CDR2 SVGAGI. The V end lost 6 bases, the J end lost 8 bases, and 11 bases lay between the germline ends. The length of the CDR3 is 13 residues. Written as DNA, the CDR3 is TGTGCCAGCAGCAGACAGAGGCATTCACCCCTCCACTTT. Translation gives CASSRQRHSPLHF.

This clone was picked up one time. The chain carries TRBV7-2 and TRBJ1-1, with unresolved D. The CDR3 totals 14 residues. The germline V gene encodes CDR1 SGHTA and CDR2 FQGNSA. V lost 3 bases to trimming and J lost 6 bases, with 14 bases between them. CDR3 residues: CASSLNGGTPEAFF. The CDR3 bases are TGTGCCAGCAGCTTGAACGGAGGAACTCCTGAAGCTTTCTTT.

The chain recombines TRBV5-8 with TRBJ1-2, with TRBD1 identical over 8 bases. This CDR3 is built from 12 residues. CDR1 and CDR2 from the germline V gene are SGHTS and YDEGEE. After removal of 5 bases from V and 6 bases from J, the junction contained 3 bases not matched to a gene. The CDR3 sequence is CASRGQGNGYTF. CDR3 DNA: TGTGCCAGCAGAGGACAGGGTAATGGCTACACCTTC.

The table lists this clone with a count of one. The J gene is TRBJ1-6, the V gene TRBV6-6, with D possibly matching TRBD1 (5 bases). The CDR3 runs 16 residues. Germline CDR1 reads MNHNY; CDR2 reads SVGAGI (reference sequence). V gave up 0 bases and J gave up 9 bases, with 15 bases separating them. The CDR3, as DNA: TGTGCCAGCAGTTACTCAGCTGGGGCACCAAGTTCACCCCTCCACTTT. Its translation is CASSYSAGAPSSPLHF.

The gene calls are TRBV28 and TRBJ2-1; 12 bases map to TRBD1. Germline V gene lookup returns CDR1 MDHEN and CDR2 SYDVKM. Germline trimming cut 4 bases from V and 7 bases from J; bases unmatched to any gene: 11. This CDR3 has 17 amino acids. The CDR3 reads CASSYYRGQGARNEQFF. In DNA form, the CDR3 reads TGTGCCAGCAGTTATTACCGGGGACAGGGGGCTCGGAATGAGCAGTTCTTC.

This clone was recorded only once. The chain joins TRBV7-9 to TRBJ2-3; 7 bases are shared with TRBD2. V lost 6 bases, J lost 2 bases, and 14 bases stayed unmatched. This CDR3 comprises 17 residues. The V gene's germline CDR1 is SEHNR and CDR2 FQNEAQ (reference sequence). CDR3 coding DNA: TGTGCCAGCAGTTCCCGCCGGGCTAGCGGAGCCACAGATACGCAGTATTTT. Its translation: CASSSRRASGATDTQYF.

The rearrangement joins TRBV5-4 to TRBJ2-5; TRBD1 aligns across 7 bases. The CDR3 is 14 amino acids. Trimming took 0 bases from V and 2 from J; bases not matched to a gene: 1. CDR1 is SGHNT and CDR2 is YYREEE in the germline V gene (reference sequence). This chain's CDR3 is CASSLEDRQETQYF. CDR3 sequence (DNA): TGTGCCAGCAGCTTGGAGGACAGGCAAGAGACCCAGTACTTC.

The V gene is TRBV6-5, the J gene TRBJ1-1; tentatively, D is TRBD1 (5 bases). The germline V gene encodes CDR1 MNHEY and CDR2 SVGAGI. The CDR3 contains 14 residues. Trimming left V 5 bases short and J 7 bases short, with 17 bases between. The CDR3 DNA reads as TGTGCCAGCAGTCCCCCTCGGGAGACAGATGAAGCTTTCTTT. Protein: CASSPPRETDEAFF.

This sequence joins TRBV5-6 and TRBJ1-5; D remains unclear. The CDR3 sequence is 14 residues long. Germline V CDR1 and CDR2: SGHDT, YYEEEE. Deletions cut 3 bases from V and 3 bases from J, with 10 bases between. The CDR3 region has the DNA TGTGCCAGCAGCTCGAACGGGTTCAATCAGCCCCAGCATTTT. As protein: CASSSNGFNQPQHF.

This clone was detected only a few times. This sequence joins TRBV4-1 and TRBJ1-6; tentatively, D is TRBD1 (6 bases). V was clipped by 1 base and J by 8 bases, with 9 bases between them. Germline CDR1 MGHRA, CDR2 YSYEKL. The CDR3 length is 14 residues. CDR3 sequence: CASSQGKGDSPLHF. The CDR3 region has the DNA TGCGCCAGCAGCCAAGGGAAGGGGGATTCACCCCTCCACTTT.

The chain employs TRBV6-5 and TRBJ1-6; TRBD1 is a possible D gene (5 bases). V was trimmed by 5 bases and J by 9 bases, leaving 14 bases between them. CDR3 length: 14 residues. Germline loops: CDR1 MNHEY, CDR2 SVGAGI. The CDR3 DNA follows: TGTGCCAGCAGTCCGACAGTCCTGGGTTCACCCCTCCACTTT. Translating it yields CASSPTVLGSPLHF.

This sequence joins TRBV5-6 and TRBJ2-1, with a weak D call TRBD2 (6 bases). CDR1 is SGHDT, CDR2 YYEEEE, per germline. The length of the CDR3 is 17 residues. The V end lost 7 bases, the J end lost 3 bases, and 23 bases lay between the germline ends. The CDR3 protein is CASALAGLGLLYNEQFF. The CDR3 nucleotides read TGTGCCAGCGCTCTCGCGGGATTGGGACTTCTCTACAATGAGCAGTTCTTC.

The J gene is TRBJ2-2, the V gene TRBV3-1 (or the pseudogene TRBV3-2), with 8 bases that match TRBD1. V trimming: 4 bases; J trimming: 3 bases; junction bases outside the gene matches: 7. Per germline, CDR1 LGHDT and CDR2 YNNKEL (reference sequence). The CDR3 sequence is 16 residues long. Here the CDR3 reads CASSRRQGSDTGELFF. CDR3 DNA: TGTGCCAGCAGCCGCAGACAGGGGAGTGACACCGGGGAGCTGTTTTTT.

The rearrangement links TRBV6-1 to TRBJ1-5; D unresolved. V was trimmed by 2 bases and J by 7 bases, leaving 9 bases between them. The CDR3 has 13 residues. Germline CDR1 and CDR2: MNHNS and SASEGT. The CDR3 loop reads CASSETPRQPQHF. CDR3 bases: TGTGCCAGCAGTGAAACCCCCCGGCAGCCCCAGCATTTT.

The V gene is TRBV5-4, the J gene TRBJ1-1; D remains ambiguous. CDR3 length: 15 amino acids. The germline V and J ends were trimmed by 2 bases and 2 bases, with 13 bases remaining between them. Germline-derived CDR1 and CDR2 are SGHNT and YYREEE (reference sequence). This CDR3 reads CASSFFPDSNTEAFF. CDR3 sequence (DNA): TGTGCCAGCAGCTTTTTCCCAGACTCAAACACTGAAGCTTTCTTT.

The chain links TRBV7-9 to TRBJ1-2, with 8 nucleotides matching TRBD1. From germline, CDR1 is SEHNR and CDR2 FQNEAQ (reference sequence). J was trimmed by 10 bases and V by 5 bases; bases with no gene match: 9. The CDR3 contains 13 residues. The CDR3 nucleotides are TGTGCCAGCAGCAAGTCGGACAGGGATGACTACACCTTC. Translated: CASSKSDRDDYTF.

The chain joins TRBV7-9 to TRBJ1-2; 10 bases align to TRBD1. Germline lookup yields CDR1 SEHNR and CDR2 FQNEAQ (reference sequence). V lost 4 bases, J lost 8 bases, and 7 bases stayed unmatched. This CDR3 contains 14 residues. The CDR3 DNA reads TGTGCCAGCAGCTCATGGACAGGGGGGAGAGGCTACACCTTC. Translated, it gives CASSSWTGGRGYTF.

This clone was counted once. This sequence joins TRBV5-1 and TRBJ1-2, with 7 positions matching TRBD1. Trimming removed 5 bases from V and 9 bases from J; junction bases left unmatched: 13. Germline V lookup: CDR1 SGHRS, CDR2 YFSETQ. There are 14 residues in the CDR3. This chain's CDR3 is CASSFWTGFFSYTF. In DNA, the CDR3 is TGCGCCAGCAGTTTTTGGACAGGCTTTTTTAGCTACACCTTC.

J is TRBJ1-2 and V is TRBV11-2; 10 bases align to TRBD1. The CDR3 spans 14 residues. CDR1 SGHAT and CDR2 FQNNGV come from the germline V gene. V was pared by 5 bases and J by 6 bases, with 6 bases of the junction left unmatched. The CDR3 coding sequence is TGTGCCAGCAGCGCCCGCGGGACAGGGGATGGCTACACCTTC. This translates into CASSARGTGDGYTF.

This clone was counted only a few times. The same CDR3 arises from other DNA sequences in this sample as well. The chain couples TRBV2 to TRBJ1-6; D not certain. V gave up 5 bases and J gave up 3 bases, with 8 bases separating them. CDR1 is SNHLY and CDR2 is FYNNEI in the germline V gene. The CDR3 is made up of 14 amino acids. CDR3 nucleotide sequence: TGTGCCAGCAGTTATCCGGGCTATAATTCACCCCTCCACTTT. The encoded protein is CASSYPGYNSPLHF.

The chain links TRBV7-2 to TRBJ2-3; tentative D call: TRBD1 (5 bases). This CDR3 has 16 residues. With 3 bases removed from V and 0 bases from J, the gap between germline ends came to 13 bases. Looked up from germline, CDR1 is SGHTA and CDR2 is FQGNSA. CDR3 protein: CASSFQPRVSTDTQYF. The CDR3 DNA is TGTGCCAGCAGCTTTCAACCCAGGGTTAGCACAGATACGCAGTATTTT.

V and J are TRBV30 and TRBJ1-6; TRBD1 matches at 9 bases. The CDR3 has 15 residues. Germline CDR1 and CDR2: GTSNPN and SVGIG (reference sequence). V dropped 4 bases and J dropped 9; count of bases not matched to a gene: 10. The CDR3 protein is CAWTSGQGKSSPLHF. The CDR3 nucleotides read TGTGCCTGGACATCGGGACAGGGAAAAAGTTCACCCCTCCACTTT.

The V gene is TRBV28, the J gene TRBJ1-1; TRBD1 aligns across 7 bases. The CDR3 has 17 residues. Germline CDR1 MDHEN, CDR2 SYDVKM. The trim removed 3 bases at V and 3 bases at J, leaving 13 bases unmatched. CDR3 in amino acids: CASSFPPTGLRDTEAFF. The CDR3 nucleotides read TGTGCCAGCAGTTTTCCCCCGACAGGGTTGAGGGACACTGAAGCTTTCTTT.

This CDR3 is CASSPRTVTNTGELFF. CDR3 nucleotides: TGTGCCAGCAGCCCACGGACAGTGACGAACACCGGGGAGCTGTTTTTT. The V call is TRBV3-1 (or the pseudogene TRBV3-2), the J call TRBJ2-2; tentative D call: TRBD1 (6 bases). Germline assignment: CDR1 LGHDT and CDR2 YNNKEL (reference sequence). The CDR3 sequence is 16 residues long. V shed 4 bases and J shed 0 bases, with 12 bases lying between them.